A single sample is the source of the 24 T cell receptor beta chains below, sequenced in a study of blood T cells in healthy people across ages. A second PCR of roughly 6 to 12 cycles used a sample-barcoded 5' primer and a J-beta primer mix. One entry per CDR3 protein results from TCRdb running MiXCR on the 5' RACE reads. The sample holds approximately 800,000 distinct CDR3 sequences; 46% are singletons and the top ten take about a sixth. Sequencing was done on a sample of blood. These receptors all come from a man older than 75 in good health.

The CDR3 region has the DNA TGTGCCAGCAGTTTAGACGGGACAGGGCGGGCCACGCAGTATTTT. Its translation: CASSLDGTGRATQYF. The gene calls are TRBV12-3 or TRBV12-4 and TRBJ2-3, with 9 positions matching TRBD1. After removal of 1 base from V and 9 bases from J, the junction contained 8 bases not matched to a gene. The CDR3 runs to 15 residues.

The rearrangement uses TRBV10-3 and TRBJ1-2; D call uncertain. Germline CDR1 is ENHRY and CDR2 is SYGVKD. The CDR3 spans 13 residues. V gave up 2 bases and J gave up 5 bases, with 9 bases separating them. DNA of the CDR3: TGTGCCATCAGTGAGAGAGGCACTTATGGCTACACCTTC. Protein: CAISERGTYGYTF.

The sample holds a few counts of this clonotype. This chain connects TRBV10-3 to TRBJ2-3; maybe TRBD1 (6 bases). CDR1 and CDR2 from the germline V gene are ENHRY and SYGVKD. V was pared by 6 bases and J by 2 bases, with 12 bases between. CDR3 length equals 14 residues. The CDR3 DNA follows: TGTGCCATCAGGGCACAGGGACCCACAGATACGCAGTATTTT. Translating gives CAIRAQGPTDTQYF.

The sample holds many counts of this clonotype. The CDR3 region has the DNA TGCGCCAGCCGGAAGGGAACGGATAATTCACCCCTCCACTTT. It is translated as CASRKGTDNSPLHF. This chain uses TRBV5-1 with TRBJ1-6; D not certain. This CDR3 comprises 14 residues. Between the trimmed V and J ends, which lost 7 bases and 5 bases, there was a span of 13 bases. Germline V gene data show CDR1 as SGHRS and CDR2 as YFSETQ. The full variable domain, in which reference TRBV5-1 and TRBJ1-6 provide the parts outside the CDR3, is KAGVTQTPRYLIKTRGQQVTLSCSPISGHRSVSWYQQTPGQGLQFLFEYFSETQRNKGNFPGRFSGRQFSNSRSEMNVSTLELGDSALYLCASRKGTDNSPLHFGNGTRLTVT.

Turning to this clonotype: A junction boundary mismatches the germline segment, possibly from a read error. The J gene is TRBJ2-5, the V gene TRBV7-7; tentatively, D is TRBD2 (6 bases). The CDR3 loop spans 15 amino acids. Germline-derived CDR1 and CDR2 are SSHAT and FNYEAQ (reference sequence). CDR3 region: CASSLRAGPQETRYF. The CDR3 nucleotides read TGTGCTAGTAGCTTACGGGCGGGACCCCAAGAGACCCGGTACTTC.

The chain joins TRBV12-3 or TRBV12-4 to TRBJ2-1; 7 bases align to TRBD2. With V trimmed by 5 bases and J by 7 bases, 11 bases remained unmatched. This CDR3 region has 15 residues. CDR3 bases: TGTGCCAGCAGTCCTACTAGCGCCTTAAGGAATGAGCAGTTCTTC. Its protein is CASSPTSALRNEQFF.

This clonotype was detected once. The rearrangement links TRBV2 to TRBJ2-7; 10 bases are shared with TRBD2. The V gene's germline CDR1 is SNHLY and CDR2 FYNNEI. Unmatched junction bases numbered 14, after V lost 0 bases and J lost 12 bases. This CDR3 spans 16 amino acids. In nucleotides, the CDR3 is TGTGCCAGCAGTGAAGCAGCGGGAGGGACCTCTACGAAGGGGTACTTC. Encoded protein: CASSEAAGGTSTKGYF. Full variable domain (missing parts from reference TRBV2 and TRBJ2-7): EPEVTQTPSHQVTQMGQEVILRCVPISNHLYFYWYRQILGQKVEFLVSFYNNEISEKSEIFDDQFSVERPDGSNFTLKIRSTKLEDSAMYFCASSEAAGGTSTKGYFGPGTRLTVT.

In its sample, this clonotype was seen a few times. The chain combines TRBV20-1 with TRBJ2-5; D gene uncertain. The V gene's germline CDR1 is DFQATT and CDR2 SNEGSKA (reference sequence). The CDR3 runs 14 residues. V gave up 3 bases and J gave up 0 bases, with 11 bases separating them. The DNA of the CDR3 is TGCAGTGCTAGTTCTCAGACGTACCAAGAGACCCAGTACTTC. It translates to CSASSQTYQETQYF.

V usage is TRBV5-6 and J usage is TRBJ1-6; 9 nucleotides align to TRBD1. The CDR3 is 18 amino acids. The junction had 12 bases not matched to a gene; V was cut back by 2 bases and J by 6 bases. Germline V CDR1 and CDR2: SGHDT, YYEEEE. CDR3 DNA sequence: TGTGCCAGCAGCTTCTCCGGGACAGGGCTGGGGGGTAATTCACCCCTCCACTTT. Its protein product is CASSFSGTGLGGNSPLHF.

V gene TRBV2 combines with J gene TRBJ1-2; D is uncertain. Germline-derived CDR1 and CDR2 are SNHLY and FYNNEI. V lost 3 bases and J lost 2, with 7 bases in between. This CDR3 has 13 amino acids. In DNA, the CDR3 is TGTGCCAGCAGTGACAGACCCAACTATGGCTACACCTTC. Translated: CASSDRPNYGYTF.

The chain is built from TRBV5-1 and TRBJ1-6; possible D gene TRBD1, 5 bases. V was trimmed by 4 bases and J by 2 bases, leaving 10 bases between them. The CDR3 spans 15 residues. Germline lookup yields CDR1 SGHRS and CDR2 YFSETQ. The CDR3 is CASSGDGAYNSPLHF. The CDR3 DNA sequence: TGCGCCAGCAGCGGGGACGGAGCCTATAATTCACCCCTCCACTTT. Filled out from reference TRBV5-1 and TRBJ1-6, the complete variable domain reads KAGVTQTPRYLIKTRGQQVTLSCSPISGHRSVSWYQQTPGQGLQFLFEYFSETQRNKGNFPGRFSGRQFSNSRSEMNVSTLELGDSALYLCASSGDGAYNSPLHFGNGTRLTVT.

With regard to this clonotype: A read error may be the cause here, since a much bigger clone is one base away. This chain connects TRBV20-1 to TRBJ2-1, with TRBD2 matching 14 bases. The CDR3 runs 17 residues. Per germline, CDR1 DFQATT and CDR2 SNEGSKA (reference sequence). The CDR3 bases are TGCAGTGCTAGAGACTCGGGACTAGCGGGGGCATACAATGAGCCGTTCTTC. Translating it yields CSARDSGLAGAYNEPFF.

V is TRBV15 and J is TRBJ2-1; D not resolved. This CDR3 is built from 13 residues. The V and J ends lost 0 bases and 11 bases respectively, with 11 bases between them. Germline CDR1 reads LNHNV; CDR2 reads YYDKDF (reference sequence). The CDR3 DNA reads TGTGCCACCAGCAGAGATCCCAGGTGGAAGCAGTTCTTC. This codes for CATSRDPRWKQFF.

This clonotype was seen only once. DNA for the CDR3: TGTGCCAGCAGCTTCGGGAGTTCAACAGATACGCAGCATTTT. It yields the protein CASSFGSSTDTQHF. V and J are TRBV7-2 and TRBJ2-3; D gene ambiguous. The J call may be faulty, since TRBJ1-5 better matches the DNA end. The CDR3 covers 14 residues. CDR1 and CDR2 from the germline V gene are SGHTA and FQGNSA.

V is TRBV20-1 and J is TRBJ2-2; D may be TRBD1 (5 bases). This CDR3 region has 16 residues. Germline values: CDR1 DFQATT, CDR2 SNEGSKA (reference sequence). Trimming shortened V by 0 bases and J by 4 bases, and 15 bases separated the two germline ends. DNA of the CDR3: TGCAGTGCTAGAGACGCCCTCAGGGTGTTCACCGGGGAGCTGTTTTTT. It yields the protein CSARDALRVFTGELFF.

This clonotype has more than one count but fewer than ten. The chain uses TRBV20-1 and TRBJ2-1; D might be TRBD1 or TRBD2, each matching 7 bases. CDR3 length equals 16 residues. V shed 5 bases and J shed 0 bases, with 17 bases lying between them. CDR1 is DFQATT, CDR2 SNEGSKA, per germline (reference sequence). The CDR3 coding sequence is TGCAGTGCTGCAGGGGGGGCGGTTAGCTCCTACAATGAGCAGTTCTTC. Residues: CSAAGGAVSSYNEQFF.

The rearrangement joins TRBV4-3 to TRBJ2-5; D is ambiguous. Trimming removed 1 base at V and 3 bases at J, with 15 bases between. This CDR3 spans 16 amino acids. Germline-derived CDR1 and CDR2 are LGHNA and YSLEER. The CDR3 reads CASSQGWRSEEETQYF. DNA for the CDR3: TGCGCCAGCAGCCAAGGTTGGCGCAGCGAAGAAGAGACCCAGTACTTC.

This clonotype was seen a handful of times. The chain carries TRBV6-2 or TRBV6-3 and TRBJ2-7, with TRBD2 matching 11 bases. The germline CDR1 and CDR2 sequences are MNHEY and SVGEGT. The CDR3 covers 17 residues. The V segment lost 4 bases and the J segment 0 bases; nucleotides outside the gene matches: 8. The CDR3 spells CASSWITSGSFSYEQYF. DNA for the CDR3: TGTGCCAGCAGTTGGATCACTAGCGGGAGTTTCTCCTACGAGCAGTACTTC.

This clonotype was seen many times. The chain employs TRBV4-3 and TRBJ2-7; 16 bases agree with TRBD2. Germline CDR1 and CDR2: LGHNA and YSLEER. The CDR3 is 16 residues long. The V and J ends lost 4 bases and 6 bases, in that order; junction bases with no gene match: 6. This CDR3 reads CASSPGLAGGPFEQYF. CDR3 DNA: TGCGCCAGCAGCCCGGGACTAGCGGGAGGGCCATTCGAGCAGTACTTC.

The rearrangement uses TRBV7-2 and TRBJ2-5, with 10 bases lining up with TRBD2. In germline, CDR1 is SGHTA, CDR2 FQGNSA. CDR3 length: 17 amino acids. With V trimmed by 1 base and J by 5 bases, 10 bases remained unmatched. The DNA of the CDR3 is TGTGCCAGCAGCTTAGTTTTTAGCGGGAGGAGGGGGGAGACCCAGTACTTC. It encodes CASSLVFSGRRGETQYF.

The rearrangement uses TRBV6-1 and TRBJ1-5; D call uncertain. CDR1 is MNHNS and CDR2 is SASEGT in the germline V gene. The CDR3 runs 16 residues. V was clipped by 7 bases and J by 0 bases, with 16 bases between them. This CDR3 reads CASTPGSSYSNQPQHF. The CDR3, as DNA: TGTGCCAGCACACCGGGCTCGAGTTATAGCAATCAGCCCCAGCATTTT.

The chain links TRBV11-2 to TRBJ2-1, with D perhaps matching TRBD2 (7 bases). The DNA end lines up better with TRBJ2-7; the J call may be wrong. This CDR3 has 14 residues. CDR1 and CDR2 (germline): SGHAT, FQNNGV. The CDR3 nucleotides read TGTGCCAGCAGCGTTGGGGGGGGCTACAATGAGCAGTACTTC. Protein: CASSVGGGYNEQYF.

The V gene is TRBV13, the J gene TRBJ2-7; no definite D call. Germline lookup yields CDR1 PRHDT and CDR2 FYEKMQ (reference sequence). Trimming cost V 5 bases and J 1 base, with 9 bases left between them. The CDR3 spans 13 residues. The CDR3 reads CASSPPFSYEQYF. DNA for the CDR3: TGTGCCAGCAGCCCTCCTTTTTCCTACGAGCAGTACTTC.

This clonotype appeared a few times. The rearrangement links TRBV28 to TRBJ1-1; 12 nucleotides agree with TRBD1. The V and J ends lost 5 bases and 8 bases, in that order; junction bases with no gene match: 9. In germline, CDR1 is MDHEN, CDR2 SYDVKM. The CDR3 runs to 15 residues. The CDR3 spells CASSISGTGGSEAFF. CDR3 bases: TGTGCCAGCAGTATCTCCGGGACAGGGGGCAGCGAAGCTTTCTTT.